The 27 T cell receptor beta chains in this list originate from one sample, sequenced in a study of T cells in tumors after PD-1 blockade (dated by TCRdb to between 2018 and 2021). The method was the immunoSEQ multiplex PCR assay. The immuneACCESS repertoire file appears here via TCRdb, limited to in-frame rearrangements. These files lack a portion of the clones; in checked studies, under half of the deficit traces to unresolved V genes, and the cause of the others is not known. For this sample the table gives around 51,000 clones, of which approximately 84% were detected only once. The ten largest clones add up to 4% to 4.5% of the sample. This specimen's time point label, interpreted: before anti-PD-1 therapy. The source material was PBMCs, sampled before anti-PD-1 treatment. Receptors were obtained from a human donor with basal cell carcinoma.

This clone was detected only once. The chain has TRBV6-5 and TRBJ1-2, with TRBD1 matching 11 bases. The CDR3 consists of 16 residues. Germline trimming cut 3 bases from V and 3 bases from J; bases unmatched to any gene: 6. Germline V gives CDR1 MNHEY, CDR2 SVGAGI. CDR3 DNA: TGTGCCAGCAGTTATTCCGGGACAGGGGGTCACTATGGCTACACCTTC. Amino acid sequence: CASSYSGTGGHYGYTF.

The chain recombines TRBV5-6 with TRBJ2-5, with 16 bases that match TRBD2. The CDR3 consists of 17 residues. With V trimmed by 4 bases and J by 4 bases, 7 bases remained unmatched. Germline values: CDR1 SGHDT, CDR2 YYEEEE. The CDR3 coding sequence is TGTGCCAGCAGCCCGGGACTAGCGGGGGGGGCCCCAGAGACCCAGTACTTC. Translation gives CASSPGLAGGAPETQYF.

V usage is TRBV7-9 and J usage is TRBJ1-2; no clear D. Per the germline V gene, CDR1 is SEHNR and CDR2 is FQNEAQ (reference sequence). This CDR3 is 12 amino acids long. Trimming shortened V by 3 bases and J by 3 bases, and 5 bases separated the two germline ends. The CDR3 spells CASSLQDYGYTF. The CDR3 DNA follows: TGTGCCAGCAGCTTGCAGGACTATGGCTACACCTTC.

This rearrangement joins TRBV5-1 to TRBJ2-2, with 7 bases that match TRBD1. The CDR3 covers 15 residues. The germline gives CDR1 SGHRS, CDR2 YFSETQ. The J segment lost 0 bases and the V segment lost 4 bases, leaving 3 bases of the junction unmatched. CDR3 in DNA: TGCGCCAGCAGCCCACAGGGGCCGAACACCGGGGAGCTGTTTTTT. Translating gives CASSPQGPNTGELFF.

V gene TRBV5-8 combines with J gene TRBJ2-6, with D unclear. V lost 4 bases and J lost 0, with 14 bases in between. The CDR3 is made up of 17 amino acids. Looked up from germline, CDR1 is SGHTS and CDR2 is YDEGEE. CDR3 in amino acids: CASSVATSPSGANVLTF. The CDR3, as DNA: TGTGCCAGCAGCGTGGCTACCTCCCCCTCTGGGGCCAACGTCCTGACTTTC.

V is TRBV5-1 and J is TRBJ2-5, with D unresolved. The CDR3 is made up of 16 amino acids. V lost 0 bases and J lost 5, with 17 bases in between. Per germline, CDR1 SGHRS and CDR2 YFSETQ. CDR3 DNA sequence: TGCGCCAGCAGCTTGGATACCCGGACCGGCCGGGAGACCCAGTACTTC. Protein: CASSLDTRTGRETQYF.

The genes are TRBV19 and TRBJ2-7, with D perhaps matching TRBD1 (6 bases). This CDR3 comprises 13 residues. Trimming took 8 bases from V and 2 from J, leaving 13 bases between them. Germline CDR1 and CDR2: LNHDA and SQIVND (reference sequence). CDR3 sequence reads: CASQITGTYEQYF. CDR3 bases: TGTGCCAGTCAGATAACAGGGACCTACGAGCAGTACTTC.

This chain connects TRBV6-2 or TRBV6-3 to TRBJ2-2; D remains unclear. Trimming stripped 0 bases from V and 7 bases from J, with 9 bases between. CDR1 and CDR2 (germline): MNHEY, SVGEGT. CDR3 length equals 14 residues. CDR3 amino acids: CASSYSGADGELFF. The CDR3 DNA sequence: TGTGCCAGCAGTTACTCGGGCGCTGACGGGGAGCTGTTTTTT.

CDR3 bases: TGTGCCAGCAGTCCCAGCGGCCGGGAGACCCAGTACTTC. Its translation: CASSPSGRETQYF. The rearrangement uses TRBV6-5 and TRBJ2-5, with TRBD2 as a possible D gene (5 bases). Germline values: CDR1 MNHEY, CDR2 SVGAGI. The V gene lost 5 bases and the J gene lost 5 bases, with 12 bases spanning the gap. The CDR3 extends over 13 amino acids.

The chain employs TRBV24-1 and TRBJ2-7; perhaps TRBD1 as D (5 bases). Germline V gene sequence: CDR1 KGHDR, CDR2 SFDVKD. Trimming cost V 7 bases and J 0 bases, with 12 bases left between them. CDR3 length equals 14 residues. In DNA form, the CDR3 reads TGTGCCACCAGCTTAGACAGAAGCTCCTACGAGCAGTACTTC. It specifies CATSLDRSSYEQYF.

J is TRBJ2-1 and V is TRBV9; 9 bases are a match to TRBD2. The V segment lost 7 bases and the J segment 4 bases; nucleotides outside the gene matches: 6. CDR3 length equals 14 residues. In germline, CDR1 is SGDLS, CDR2 YYNGEE. CDR3 bases: TGTGCCAGCGGAGGGACTAGCCGTTACAATGAGCAGTTCTTC. Amino acids: CASGGTSRYNEQFF.

The chain uses TRBV19 and TRBJ1-1, with a tentative D call TRBD1 (5 bases). V was pared by 7 bases and J by 4 bases, with 13 bases between. The CDR3 runs to 13 residues. The germline CDR1 and CDR2 sequences are LNHDA and SQIVND (reference sequence). The CDR3 DNA sequence: TGTGCCAGTATTACCGTAAGGGGCACTGAAGCTTTCTTT. Translated, it gives CASITVRGTEAFF.

This chain links TRBV7-9 with TRBJ2-2, with TRBD1 as a possible D gene (6 bases). The germline V gene encodes CDR1 SEHNR and CDR2 FQNEAQ (reference sequence). Trimming pared 2 bases from V and 4 bases from J, leaving 11 bases between. CDR3 length: 15 residues. The CDR3 DNA reads as TGTGCCAGCAGCTTAAACAGGGTCGGCACCGGGGAGCTGTTTTTT. Protein sequence: CASSLNRVGTGELFF.

CDR3 nucleotides: TGCGCCAGCAGCTTGGGTAGCGCAGGGGTCCTAAACACTGAAGCTTTCTTT. Its translation: CASSLGSAGVLNTEAFF. The V gene is TRBV5-1, the J gene TRBJ1-1, with TRBD1 as a possible D gene (6 bases). There are 17 residues in the CDR3. Germline V gene data show CDR1 as SGHRS and CDR2 as YFSETQ. Deletions cut 0 bases from V and 2 bases from J, with 17 bases between.

The chain links TRBV12-3 or TRBV12-4 to TRBJ2-7; D remains ambiguous. This CDR3 has 12 residues. Trimming pared 3 bases from V and 7 bases from J, leaving 10 bases between. The CDR3 region has the DNA TGTGCCAGCAGTTTTGTCTTGGCAGAGCAGTACTTC. Protein: CASSFVLAEQYF.

This chain uses TRBV2 with TRBJ2-7, with D possibly TRBD2 on 7 matching bases. Per the germline V gene, CDR1 is SNHLY and CDR2 is FYNNEI. V lost 5 bases and J 2 bases, leaving 13 bases between the germline ends. The CDR3 extends over 14 amino acids. This CDR3 reads CASSRDGGPYEQYF. CDR3 in DNA: TGTGCCAGCAGTCGGGACGGGGGGCCCTACGAGCAGTACTTC.

This chain joins TRBV5-1 and TRBJ2-1, with 9 bases identical to TRBD2. In germline, CDR1 is SGHRS, CDR2 YFSETQ. The CDR3 consists of 15 residues. Trimming removed 0 bases from V and 8 bases from J; junction bases left unmatched: 6. The CDR3 sequence is CASSLVGGGAYEQFF. CDR3 bases: TGCGCCAGCAGCTTGGTTGGCGGGGGGGCCTATGAGCAGTTCTTC.

This chain connects TRBV28 to TRBJ1-2; 8 bases match TRBD1. Germline values: CDR1 MDHEN, CDR2 SYDVKM. The trim removed 2 bases at V and 2 bases at J, leaving 7 bases unmatched. This CDR3 has 16 amino acids. The CDR3 reads CASSLQGARINYGYTF. CDR3 DNA: TGTGCCAGCAGTTTACAGGGGGCGAGGATAAACTATGGCTACACCTTC.

The chain carries TRBV5-1 and TRBJ2-1; no clear D gene. Germline assignment: CDR1 SGHRS and CDR2 YFSETQ. V was cut by 7 bases and J by 8 bases, with 22 bases left in between. This CDR3 has 15 amino acids. The CDR3 is CASWTGGVSTDEQFF. The CDR3 DNA reads as TGCGCCAGCTGGACCGGTGGGGTGTCAACCGATGAGCAGTTCTTC. Complete variable domain (other parts from reference TRBV5-1 and TRBJ2-1): KAGVTQTPRYLIKTRGQQVTLSCSPISGHRSVSWYQQTPGQGLQFLFEYFSETQRNKGNFPGRFSGRQFSNSRSEMNVSTLELGDSALYLCASWTGGVSTDEQFFGPGTRLTVL.

J is TRBJ2-7 and V is TRBV5-4; D is unclear. The germline gives CDR1 SGHNT, CDR2 YYREEE (reference sequence). V was trimmed by 2 bases and J by 1 base, leaving 7 bases between them. The CDR3 contains 13 residues. The CDR3 reads CASSFTDSYEQYF. The CDR3 DNA reads TGTGCCAGCAGCTTTACAGATTCCTACGAGCAGTACTTC.

This chain uses TRBV7-6 with TRBJ2-5; possible D gene TRBD2, 5 bases. V was clipped by 3 bases and J by 5 bases, with 10 bases between them. This CDR3 region has 13 residues. CDR1 and CDR2 (germline): SGHVS, FNYEAQ. The CDR3 DNA reads as TGTGCCAGCAGCTTTCAAAGGGAGGAGACCCAGTACTTC. Amino acid sequence: CASSFQREETQYF. The full variable domain, rest sourced from reference TRBV7-6 and TRBJ2-5, is GAGVSQSPRYKVTKRGQDVALRCDPISGHVSLYWYRQALGQGPEFLTYFNYEAQQDKSGLPNDRFSAERPEGSISTLTIQRTEQRDSAMYRCASSFQREETQYFGPGTRLLVL.

This chain links TRBV19 with TRBJ1-6; D is unresolved. CDR3 length equals 15 residues. Germline V gene lookup returns CDR1 LNHDA and CDR2 SQIVND (reference sequence). Trimming took 0 bases from V and 6 from J, leaving 9 bases between them. The CDR3 protein is CASSIERQPNSPLHF. CDR3 sequence (DNA): TGTGCCAGTAGTATAGAACGGCAACCTAATTCACCCCTCCACTTT.

This clone showed up just once. The V and J genes are TRBV30 and TRBJ2-1, with D possibly matching TRBD2 (5 bases). The CDR3 totals 14 residues. The germline CDR1 and CDR2 sequences are GTSNPN and SVGIG (reference sequence). V lost 6 bases and J lost 0, with 12 bases in between. The CDR3 loop reads CACPGEYSYNEQFF. CDR3 bases: TGTGCCTGTCCCGGGGAATACTCCTACAATGAGCAGTTCTTC.

The chain couples TRBV7-2 to TRBJ1-4; 9 bases map to TRBD1. The germline V gene encodes CDR1 SGHTA and CDR2 FQGNSA. V lost 2 bases, J lost 8 bases, and 9 bases stayed unmatched. The CDR3 runs 16 residues. Here the CDR3 DNA reads TGTGCCAGCAGCTTATATACACAGGGGGCAGGCGAAAAACTGTTTTTT. The encoded protein is CASSLYTQGAGEKLFF.

The chain is built from TRBV7-9 and TRBJ1-4; D not certain. The CDR3 is made up of 15 amino acids. Germline CDR1 SEHNR, CDR2 FQNEAQ (reference sequence). Trimming took off 5 bases at V and 4 bases at J, with 14 bases between the two ends. DNA of the CDR3: TGTGCCAGCAGCCTAGGCCCAGTGGATAATGAAAAACTGTTTTTT. This gives the protein CASSLGPVDNEKLFF.

The rearrangement uses TRBV6-6 and TRBJ1-1; D gene uncertain. Germline V gene data show CDR1 as MNHNY and CDR2 as SVGAGI (reference sequence). Trimming shortened V by 0 bases and J by 4 bases, and 12 bases separated the two germline ends. The CDR3 has 15 residues. CDR3 nucleotide sequence: TGTGCCAGCAGTTACTCGTGGGCCGCGTCCACTGAAGCTTTCTTT. Its translation is CASSYSWAASTEAFF.

This clone was counted once. J is TRBJ2-5 and V is TRBV5-4; maybe TRBD2 (5 bases). Germline V CDR1 and CDR2: SGHNT, YYREEE (reference sequence). V lost 3 bases and J lost 2, with 8 bases in between. This CDR3 spans 13 amino acids. The CDR3 bases are TGTGCCAGCAGCTCGGCGGGTCAAGAGACCCAGTACTTC. Its protein product is CASSSAGQETQYF.